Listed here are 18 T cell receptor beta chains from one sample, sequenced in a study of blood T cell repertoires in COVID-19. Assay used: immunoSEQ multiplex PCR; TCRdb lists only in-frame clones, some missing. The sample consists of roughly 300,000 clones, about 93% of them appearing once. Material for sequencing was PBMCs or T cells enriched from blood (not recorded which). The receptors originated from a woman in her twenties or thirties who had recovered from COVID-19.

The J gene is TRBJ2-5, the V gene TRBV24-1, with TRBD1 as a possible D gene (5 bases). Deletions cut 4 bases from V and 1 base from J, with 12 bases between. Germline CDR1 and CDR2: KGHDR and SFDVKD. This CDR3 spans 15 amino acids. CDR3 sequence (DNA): TGTGCCACCAGTGACTCAACAGGAACCCAAGAGACCCAGTACTTC. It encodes CATSDSTGTQETQYF.

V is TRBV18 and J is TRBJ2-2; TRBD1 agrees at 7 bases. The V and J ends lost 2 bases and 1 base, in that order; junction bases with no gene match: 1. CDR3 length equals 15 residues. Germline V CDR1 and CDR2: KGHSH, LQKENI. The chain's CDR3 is CASSPTGVNTGELFF. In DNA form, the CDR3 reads TGTGCCAGCTCACCAACAGGGGTGAACACCGGGGAGCTGTTTTTT.

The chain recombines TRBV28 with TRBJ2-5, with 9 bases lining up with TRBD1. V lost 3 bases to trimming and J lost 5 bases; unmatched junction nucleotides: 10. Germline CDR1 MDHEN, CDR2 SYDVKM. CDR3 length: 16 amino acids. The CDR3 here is CASSLMGTGSGETQYF. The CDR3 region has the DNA TGTGCCAGCAGTTTGATGGGGACAGGGTCGGGGGAGACCCAGTACTTC.

CDR3 sequence reads: CASSIVQGSYGYTF. CDR3 in DNA: TGTGCCAGTAGTATAGTACAGGGGTCCTATGGCTACACCTTC. The chain carries TRBV19 and TRBJ1-2; 7 bases agree with TRBD1. CDR3 length: 14 amino acids. Germline CDR1 is LNHDA and CDR2 is SQIVND (reference sequence). V lost 1 base and J lost 4; bases outside the gene matches: 3.

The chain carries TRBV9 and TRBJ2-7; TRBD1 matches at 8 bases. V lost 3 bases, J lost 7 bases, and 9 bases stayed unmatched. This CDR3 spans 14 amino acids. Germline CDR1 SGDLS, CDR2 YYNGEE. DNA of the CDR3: TGTGCCAGCAGCGAATACGGACAGGGAGGAGAGCAGTACTTC. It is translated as CASSEYGQGGEQYF.

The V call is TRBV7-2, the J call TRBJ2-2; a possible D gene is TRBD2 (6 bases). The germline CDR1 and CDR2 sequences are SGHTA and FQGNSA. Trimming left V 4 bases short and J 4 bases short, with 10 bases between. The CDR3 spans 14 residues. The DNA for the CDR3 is TGTGCCAGCAGCTCGACGGGGGTCACCGGGGAGCTGTTTTTT. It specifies CASSSTGVTGELFF.

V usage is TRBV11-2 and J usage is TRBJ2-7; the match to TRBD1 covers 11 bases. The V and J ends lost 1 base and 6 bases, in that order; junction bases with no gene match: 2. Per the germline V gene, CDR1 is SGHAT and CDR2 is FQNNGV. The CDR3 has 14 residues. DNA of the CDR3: TGTGCCAGCAGCTTAGGGACAGGGGGCGGCGAGCAGTACTTC. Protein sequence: CASSLGTGGGEQYF.

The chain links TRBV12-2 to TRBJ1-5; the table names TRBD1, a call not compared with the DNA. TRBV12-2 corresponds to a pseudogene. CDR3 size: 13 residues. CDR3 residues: CASRLGGCQPQHF. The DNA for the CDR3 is TGTGCAAGTCGCTTAGGGGGCTGTCAGCCCCAGCATTTT.

CDR3 sequence: CASSLAAAGTGGRNEQFF. The CDR3 DNA reads as TGTGCCAGCAGCTTGGCGGCGGCCGGGACAGGGGGCCGCAATGAGCAGTTCTTC. The chain uses TRBV5-6 and TRBJ2-1; 12 nucleotides match TRBD1. The trim removed 0 bases at V and 6 bases at J, leaving 10 bases unmatched. The CDR3 is made up of 18 amino acids. Germline CDR1 SGHDT, CDR2 YYEEEE. Together with reference TRBV5-6 and TRBJ2-1, the CDR3 gives the full variable domain: DAGVTQSPTHLIKTRGQQVTLRCSPKSGHDTVSWYQQALGQGPQFIFQYYEEEERQRGNFPDRFSGHQFPNYSSELNVNALLLGDSALYLCASSLAAAGTGGRNEQFFGPGTRLTVL.

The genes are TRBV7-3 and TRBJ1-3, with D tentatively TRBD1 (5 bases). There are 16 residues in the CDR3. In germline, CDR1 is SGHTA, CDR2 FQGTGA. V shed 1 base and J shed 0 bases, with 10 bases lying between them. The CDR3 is CASSLMGPSSGNTIYF. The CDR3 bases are TGTGCCAGCAGCTTAATGGGGCCAAGCTCTGGAAACACCATATATTTT. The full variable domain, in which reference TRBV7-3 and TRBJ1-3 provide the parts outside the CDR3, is GAGVSQTPSNKVTEKGKYVELRCDPISGHTALYWYRQSLGQGPEFLIYFQGTGAADDSGLPNDRFFAVRPEGSVSTLKIQRTERGDSAVYLCASSLMGPSSGNTIYFGEGSWLTVV.

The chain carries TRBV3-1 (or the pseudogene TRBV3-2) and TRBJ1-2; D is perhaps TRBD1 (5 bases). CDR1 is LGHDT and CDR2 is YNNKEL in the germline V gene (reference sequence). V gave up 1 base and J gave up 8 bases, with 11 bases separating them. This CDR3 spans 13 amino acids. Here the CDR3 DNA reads TGTGCCAGCAGCCAAGCCGACAGTCGGGGCTACACCTTC. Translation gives CASSQADSRGYTF.

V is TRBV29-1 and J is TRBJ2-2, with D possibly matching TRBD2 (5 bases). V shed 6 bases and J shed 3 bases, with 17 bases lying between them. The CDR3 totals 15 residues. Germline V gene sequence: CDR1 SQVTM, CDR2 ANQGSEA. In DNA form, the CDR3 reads TGCAGCGTCGCCCTAGCCCCGATCGACACCGGGGAGCTGTTTTTT. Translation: CSVALAPIDTGELFF.

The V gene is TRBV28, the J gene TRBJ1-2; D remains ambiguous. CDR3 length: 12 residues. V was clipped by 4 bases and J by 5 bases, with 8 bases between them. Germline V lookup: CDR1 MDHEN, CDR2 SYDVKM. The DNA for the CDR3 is TGTGCCAGCAGTTCGGTGATTTATGGCTACACCTTC. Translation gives CASSSVIYGYTF.

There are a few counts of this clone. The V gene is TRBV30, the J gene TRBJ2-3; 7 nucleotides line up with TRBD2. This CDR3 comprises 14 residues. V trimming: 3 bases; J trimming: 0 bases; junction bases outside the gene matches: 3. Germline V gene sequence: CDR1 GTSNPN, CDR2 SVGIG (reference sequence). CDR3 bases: TGTGCCTGGAGGGCGGGACTAAGCACAGATACGCAGTATTTT. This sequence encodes CAWRAGLSTDTQYF.

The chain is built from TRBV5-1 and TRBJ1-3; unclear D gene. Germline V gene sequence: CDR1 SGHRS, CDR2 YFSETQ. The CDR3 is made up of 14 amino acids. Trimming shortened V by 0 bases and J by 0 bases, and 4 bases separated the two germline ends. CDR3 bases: TGCGCCAGCAGCTTGGACAACTCTGGAAACACCATATATTTT. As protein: CASSLDNSGNTIYF.

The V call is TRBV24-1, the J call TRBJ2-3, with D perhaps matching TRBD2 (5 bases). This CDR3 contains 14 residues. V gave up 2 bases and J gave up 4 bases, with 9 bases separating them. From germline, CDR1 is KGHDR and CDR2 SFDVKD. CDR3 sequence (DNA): TGTGCCACCAGTGATTCCTATAGCGCAGATACGCAGTATTTT. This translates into CATSDSYSADTQYF.

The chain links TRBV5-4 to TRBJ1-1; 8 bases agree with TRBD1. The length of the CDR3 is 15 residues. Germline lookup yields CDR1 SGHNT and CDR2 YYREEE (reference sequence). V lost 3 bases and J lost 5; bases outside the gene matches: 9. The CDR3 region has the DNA TGTGCCAGCAGCTCACTGACAGGGGCTGGAACTGAAGCTTTCTTT. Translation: CASSSLTGAGTEAFF. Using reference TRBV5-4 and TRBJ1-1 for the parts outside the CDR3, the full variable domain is ETGVTQSPTHLIKTRGQQVTLRCSSQSGHNTVSWYQQALGQGPQFIFQYYREEENGRGNFPPRFSGLQFPNYSSELNVNALELDDSALYLCASSSLTGAGTEAFFGQGTRLTVV.

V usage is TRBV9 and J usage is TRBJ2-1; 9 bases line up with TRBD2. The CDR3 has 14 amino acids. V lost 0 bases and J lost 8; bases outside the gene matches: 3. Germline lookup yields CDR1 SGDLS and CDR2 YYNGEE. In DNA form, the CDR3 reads TGTGCCAGCAGCGTAGGCGGGAGGGTCTATGAGCAGTTCTTC. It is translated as CASSVGGRVYEQFF.